Below, 23 T cell receptor beta chains from the same sample are listed, as sequenced in a study of T cell changes during pregnancy in multiple sclerosis (dated by TCRdb to the late 2010s). The library was produced with the immunoSEQ multiplex PCR assay. TCRdb provides this immuneACCESS table in a form limited to in-frame rearrangements. Some clones are lacking; in checked studies, under half of them reflect an unresolved V gene, and why the rest are absent is not known. The sample includes under 85,000 clones, with 94% observed a single time. Together, the top ten hold 0.58% of the sample. The sequences come from peripheral blood, collected in the third trimester of pregnancy. These receptors were obtained from a female donor with multiple sclerosis, enrolled in a pregnancy study.

V is TRBV7-3 and J is TRBJ2-5; 8 bases are a match to TRBD2. V lost 5 bases, J lost 2 bases, and 1 base stayed unmatched. The length of the CDR3 is 13 residues. The germline CDR1 and CDR2 sequences are SGHTA and FQGTGA. CDR3 sequence: CASSRGGQETQYF. For the CDR3, the DNA is TGTGCCAGCAGCCGGGGGGGGCAAGAGACCCAGTACTTC.

The V call is TRBV7-9, the J call TRBJ1-1; D is possibly TRBD1 (6 bases). The V gene lost 1 base and the J gene lost 5 bases, with 26 bases spanning the gap. This CDR3 comprises 19 residues. Looked up from germline, CDR1 is SEHNR and CDR2 is FQNEAQ (reference sequence). The CDR3 coding sequence is TGTGCCAGCAGCTTAGGGTTTCTGGGACACCGAATGGTCCTAACTGAAGCTTTCTTT. Its protein is CASSLGFLGHRMVLTEAFF.

The chain couples TRBV6-5 to TRBJ1-1, with TRBD1 matching over 7 bases. Germline lookup yields CDR1 MNHEY and CDR2 SVGAGI. The CDR3 contains 14 residues. The V and J ends lost 6 bases and 3 bases, in that order; junction bases with no gene match: 7. As DNA, the CDR3 is TGTGCCAGCAGAACAGGGGTGGCGTACACTGAAGCTTTCTTT. It codes for CASRTGVAYTEAFF.

This clone came up a few times. The chain is built from TRBV11-3 and TRBJ1-1; D not certain. This CDR3 spans 15 amino acids. Germline values: CDR1 SGHNT, CDR2 YENEEA. V lost 5 bases to trimming and J lost 2 bases, with 15 bases between them. CDR3 in amino acids: CASSRHGDPNTEAFF. In DNA form, the CDR3 reads TGTGCCAGCAGCCGGCATGGAGACCCCAACACTGAAGCTTTCTTT.

This sequence joins TRBV29-1 and TRBJ1-5; tentatively, D is TRBD1 (6 bases). CDR3 size: 15 residues. CDR1 and CDR2 (germline): SQVTM, ANQGSEA. Trimming stripped 4 bases from V and 0 bases from J, with 13 bases between. In nucleotides, the CDR3 is TGCAGCGTTGTCCCGACAGGTCATAGCAATCAGCCCCAGCATTTT. Its translation is CSVVPTGHSNQPQHF.

This clone was seen a single time. The chain couples TRBV7-2 to TRBJ1-4, with 8 bases identical to TRBD1. Trimming at V came to 10 bases and at J to 3 bases, leaving 13 bases not matched to a gene. The germline CDR1 and CDR2 sequences are SGHTA and FQGNSA. The CDR3 has 16 residues. The CDR3 spells CATRGQGPSPNEKLFF. DNA for the CDR3: TGTGCCACCAGGGGGCAGGGCCCCTCGCCTAATGAAAAACTGTTTTTT.

In its sample, this clone was seen once. This sequence joins TRBV30 and TRBJ1-2; 7 nucleotides match TRBD1. The CDR3 covers 14 residues. Losses at the gene ends were 2 bases for V and 2 bases for J; bases not matched to a gene: 5. The germline V gene encodes CDR1 GTSNPN and CDR2 SVGIG (reference sequence). CDR3 nucleotides: TGTGCCTGGAGTACCGGCAGGGGGAACTATGGCTACACCTTC. The encoded protein is CAWSTGRGNYGYTF.

The rearrangement uses TRBV6-4 and TRBJ2-3, with 8 bases lining up with TRBD2. Germline loops: CDR1 MRHNA, CDR2 SNTAGT. The trim removed 5 bases at V and 2 bases at J, leaving 3 bases unmatched. The length of the CDR3 is 14 residues. CDR3 residues: CASSTGGDTDTQYF. The CDR3 coding sequence is TGTGCCAGCAGTACCGGGGGGGACACAGATACGCAGTATTTT.

About this clone: The junction departs from germline at one end; a sequencing error may be responsible. The chain couples TRBV7-2 to TRBJ2-7, with D possibly being TRBD2 (6 bases). CDR1 and CDR2 from the germline V gene are SGHTA and FQGNSA. The CDR3 is 16 residues long. The CDR3 spells CASSWAGTLFSHEQYF. The CDR3 bases are TGTGCCAGCAGCTGGGCGGGAACCCTCTTCTCCCACGAGCAGTACTTC. The variable domain in full, completed from reference TRBV7-2 and TRBJ2-7, reads GAGVSQSPSNKVTEKGKDVELRCDPISGHTALYWYRQSLGQGLEFLIYFQGNSAPDKSGLPSDRFSAERTGGSVSTLTIQRTQQEDSAVYLCASSWAGTLFSHEQYFGPGTRLTVT.

The J gene is TRBJ2-5, the V gene TRBV6-5, with a tentative D call TRBD1 (6 bases). The CDR3 runs 13 residues. CDR1 is MNHEY and CDR2 is SVGAGI in the germline V gene. V was pared by 5 bases and J by 1 base, with 8 bases between. In nucleotides, the CDR3 is TGTGCCAGCAGTCGACAGGTCCAAGAGACCCAGTACTTC. Its protein is CASSRQVQETQYF.

This clone was counted a single time. This rearrangement joins TRBV4-3 to TRBJ2-3; tentative D call: TRBD1 (6 bases). The CDR3 spans 18 residues. Per the germline V gene, CDR1 is LGHNA and CDR2 is YSLEER. The V end lost 0 bases, the J end lost 5 bases, and 21 bases lay between the germline ends. This CDR3 is CASSQDIPSTGQGDTQYF. In DNA form, the CDR3 reads TGCGCCAGCAGCCAAGACATCCCCTCGACAGGTCAGGGAGATACGCAGTATTTT.

The CDR3 region is CASSVTAGSDRPYEQYF. CDR3 in DNA: TGTGCCAGCAGCGTAACGGCTGGCTCCGACAGGCCCTACGAGCAGTACTTC. This chain joins TRBV9 and TRBJ2-7; maybe TRBD1 (6 bases). The germline CDR1 and CDR2 sequences are SGDLS and YYNGEE. CDR3 length equals 17 residues. Deletions cut 1 base from V and 2 bases from J, with 19 bases between.

This clone was seen a single time. This sequence joins TRBV27 and TRBJ1-6; TRBD1 might be the D (6 bases). V was pared by 10 bases and J by 2 bases, with 24 bases between. CDR1 and CDR2 from the germline V gene are MNHEY and SMNVEV (reference sequence). The CDR3 totals 18 residues. CDR3 bases: TGTGCCACTGCGAATTTGTACCGGACAGAGACCTATAATTCACCCCTCCACTTT. Encoded protein: CATANLYRTETYNSPLHF.

The V call is TRBV11-1, the J call TRBJ2-7, with a tentative D call TRBD2 (5 bases). CDR1 SGHAT and CDR2 FQDESV come from the germline V gene (reference sequence). The germline V and J ends were trimmed by 0 bases and 3 bases, with 15 bases remaining between them. The CDR3 length is 16 residues. This CDR3 is CASSLAASKRVYEQYF. CDR3 nucleotide sequence: TGTGCCAGCAGCTTAGCGGCCAGCAAGAGGGTCTACGAGCAGTACTTC.

The rearrangement links TRBV7-2 to TRBJ2-3; D may be TRBD1 (6 bases). Germline lookup yields CDR1 SGHTA and CDR2 FQGNSA. The CDR3 spans 16 residues. V was shortened by 4 bases and J by 2 bases, with 16 bases between the two germline ends. The CDR3 DNA follows: TGTGCCAGCAGCTCGCCAGGGGAGTCCGCCACAGATACGCAGTATTTT. Its translation: CASSSPGESATDTQYF.

This chain joins TRBV9 and TRBJ2-7; 7 bases are shared with TRBD1. The CDR3 totals 13 residues. The germline V gene has CDR1 SGDLS and CDR2 YYNGEE. V shed 2 bases, J shed 6 bases, and the junction held 5 bases outside the gene matches. As DNA, the CDR3 is TGTGCCAGCAGCGTCATAGGGGGCGGCGAGCAGTACTTC. It translates to CASSVIGGGEQYF.

This clone is a singleton in its sample. The genes are TRBV18 and TRBJ1-5; TRBD1 matches at 8 bases. The CDR3 runs 14 residues. The trim removed 5 bases at V and 4 bases at J, leaving 4 bases unmatched. Germline V gene sequence: CDR1 KGHSH, CDR2 LQKENI. The CDR3 sequence is CASSAGTGNQPQHF. The CDR3 region has the DNA TGTGCCAGCTCAGCCGGGACAGGTAATCAGCCCCAGCATTTT.

The CDR3 nucleotides are TGTGCCAGCAGCTCCCGCCGGCGGACAGGGGGCGACTATGGCTACACCTTC. Protein product: CASSSRRRTGGDYGYTF. The chain joins TRBV7-2 to TRBJ1-2; 11 bases map to TRBD1. V shed 4 bases and J 3 bases; nucleotides not matched to a gene: 10. In germline, CDR1 is SGHTA, CDR2 FQGNSA. CDR3 size: 17 residues.

This sequence joins TRBV9 and TRBJ2-3, with TRBD2 matching 10 bases. Germline CDR1 reads SGDLS; CDR2 reads YYNGEE. Trimming at V came to 0 bases and at J to 5 bases, leaving 9 bases not matched to a gene. This CDR3 comprises 17 residues. The CDR3 DNA reads TGTGCCAGCAGCGTAGTAGTTAGCGGGGGGCCGGGAGATACGCAGTATTTT. This encodes CASSVVVSGGPGDTQYF.

This chain links TRBV7-3 with TRBJ1-2, with 7 bases that match TRBD1. V was pared by 5 bases and J by 4 bases, with 7 bases of the junction left unmatched. The CDR3 has 14 amino acids. Germline V gene sequence: CDR1 SGHTA, CDR2 FQGTGA. The CDR3 is CASSPRQGSYGYTF. For the CDR3, the DNA is TGTGCCAGCAGCCCGAGACAGGGAAGCTATGGCTACACCTTC.

The genes are TRBV5-6 and TRBJ2-1, with 7 nucleotides matching TRBD2. Trimming cost V 1 base and J 2 bases; bases outside gene matches: 3. This CDR3 contains 15 residues. The germline CDR1 and CDR2 sequences are SGHDT and YYEEEE. The CDR3 DNA reads TGTGCCAGCAGCTTGATGGGGGGGACCTACAATGAGCAGTTCTTC. This sequence encodes CASSLMGGTYNEQFF.

CDR3 DNA sequence: TGTGCCATCAGCCTCAGGGGGGAGCTAGAGACCCAGTACTTC. Residues: CAISLRGELETQYF. The J gene is TRBJ2-5, the V gene TRBV10-3; D may be TRBD1 (7 bases). Trimming removed 6 bases from V and 4 bases from J, with 15 bases in between. Germline V gene lookup returns CDR1 ENHRY and CDR2 SYGVKD. The CDR3 extends over 14 amino acids.

The chain links TRBV19 to TRBJ1-5, with D perhaps TRBD1 (5 bases). Germline-derived CDR1 and CDR2 are LNHDA and SQIVND (reference sequence). The V gene lost 4 bases and the J gene lost 7 bases, with 17 bases spanning the gap. There are 15 residues in the CDR3. The CDR3 DNA reads TGTGCCAGTAGTACGATCAGGGCTCTTAACCAGCCCCAGCATTTT. This codes for CASSTIRALNQPQHF.